Listed below are T cell receptor beta chains from one sample, sequenced in a study of T cell responses to AZD1222 COVID-19 vaccine. Assay used: immunoSEQ multiplex PCR; TCRdb lists only in-frame clones, some missing. Of under 95,000 clones listed, just over 85% were seen once; the top ten hold more than 7%. The source was peripheral blood, collected on day 0 of AZD1222 vaccination. The source is an adult in good health. The CDR3 runs from the conserved cysteine through the conserved F or W. The D gene is left open where the match is weak. Not every row has a clone size; where given, it reads once, few, many or a size class.

TRBD1	TRBV7-9	few	TRBJ2-7	TGTGCCAGCAGCTTAAGGACAGGGAAGGATTCCTACGAGCAGTACTTC	CASSLRTGKDSYEQYF
TRBD1	TRBV7-9	.	TRBJ2-1	TGTGCCAGCAGCTCCCGGAGGACAGGGCCGGTCTACAATGAGCAGTTCTTC	CASSSRRTGPVYNEQFF
.	TRBV5-8	.	TRBJ2-5	TGTGCCAGCAGCTTGGTTAGCGGTTTCCAAGAGACCCAGTACTTC	CASSLVSGFQETQYF
.	TRBV10-3	.	TRBJ2-1	TGTGCCATCGCTAATTTAACTGGGGGTGAGCAGTTCTTC	CAIANLTGGEQFF
.	TRBV11-3	.	TRBJ2-3	TGTGCCAGCAGCTTCGCAGCCAGCACAGATACGCAGTATTTT	CASSFAASTDTQYF
TRBD2	TRBV5-1	once	TRBJ2-2	TGCGCCAGCAGCCCCGGGACTAGCGGGTATACCGGGGAGCTGTTTTTT	CASSPGTSGYTGELFF
.	TRBV27	few	TRBJ1-5	TGTGCCAGCAGTTTAACAGGGTACCAGCCCCAGCATTTT	CASSLTGYQPQHF
TRBD1	TRBV7-8	.	TRBJ1-1	TGTGCCAGCAGCCCATACCAGTGGCAGGGGGCATCTGAAGCTTTCTTT	CASSPYQWQGASEAFF
TRBD2	TRBV10-3	.	TRBJ2-1	TGTGCCATCAGTGTCGTACTAGCGGATGGCAATGAGCAGTTCTTC	CAISVVLADGNEQFF
.	TRBV6-2/TRBV6-3	.	TRBJ2-3	TGTGCCAGCAGTTCCCTGGTGGATACGCAGTATTTT	CASSSLVDTQYF
TRBD1	TRBV27	.	TRBJ1-2	TGTGCCAGCAGTACCTCCAGGGGGCTGCAGTATGGCTACACCTTC	CASSTSRGLQYGYTF
.	TRBV28	.	TRBJ2-5	TGTGCCAGCGTCCAAAGTGGTCAGGGTGGGACCCAGTACTTC	CASVQSGQGGTQYF
.	TRBV7-2	.	TRBJ2-3	TGTGCCAGCAGATCCCGTGGGGCCCTCTTAAGGGATAATACGCAGTATTTT	CASRSRGALLRDNTQYF
.	TRBV6-1	once	TRBJ2-3	TGTGCCAGCAGTGAAGACGCGGGTCCCCCAAATACGCAGTATTTT	CASSEDAGPPNTQYF
.	TRBV9	.	TRBJ1-6	TGTGCCAGCAGCCTACTGGGGAGCTCCTATAATTCACCCCTCCACTTT	CASSLLGSSYNSPLHF
TRBD1	TRBV18	.	TRBJ1-3	TGTGCCAGCTCACCACCAGGACAGGGGAGAAACACCATATATTTT	CASSPPGQGRNTIYF
.	TRBV6-5	once	TRBJ2-7	TGTGCCAGCACTCCTCTGACAGGACCCTACGAGCAGTACTTC	CASTPLTGPYEQYF
.	TRBV11-3	.	TRBJ2-7	TGTGCCAGCAGCTTAGAAGGCAGGGAACGCGAGCAGTACTTC	CASSLEGREREQYF
.	TRBV2	.	TRBJ1-2	TGTGCCAGCACCCAACACCTTAACTATGGCTACACCTTC	CASTQHLNYGYTF
.	TRBV28	.	TRBJ2-2	TGTGCCAGCAGTTTTGGCTACACCGGGGAGCTGTTTTTT	CASSFGYTGELFF
.	TRBV7-9	.	TRBJ1-3	TGTGCCAGCAGCCCGGTTGGTGGAAACACCATATATTTT	CASSPVGGNTIYF
.	TRBV11-3	.	TRBJ2-1	TGTGCCAGCAGCTACCGCAATGAGCAGTTCTTC	CASSYRNEQFF
.	TRBV28	once	TRBJ2-7	TGTGCCAGCAGTTTAAACCCCGGCAGGGGCTGGGACGAGCAGTACTTC	CASSLNPGRGWDEQYF
.	TRBV6-5	.	TRBJ1-6	TGTGCCAGCAGTTATAGGGCTTATAATTCACCCCTCCACTTT	CASSYRAYNSPLHF
.	TRBV30	.	TRBJ2-7	TGTGCCTGGAGTGTATCAGAATACGAGCAGTACTTC	CAWSVSEYEQYF
.	TRBV6-4	.	TRBJ1-5	TGTGCCAGCAGTGATTACCTACGTGGGGATAGCAATCAGCCCCAGCATTTT	CASSDYLRGDSNQPQHF